These 21 T cell receptor beta chains originate from one sample sequenced in a study of cytomegalovirus exposure and HLA in healthy donors. Primers for the PCR totalled 60 Vbeta and 13 Jbeta. Data came from immunoSEQ multiplex PCR; TCRdb stores just in-frame clones and leaves some out. The table has over 70,000 clones, roughly 66% seen once; the top ten hold roughly 2.2%. Sequencing was performed on PBMCs. Receptors originate from a man aged 30 to 45 in good health and CMV-seronegative.

The chain is built from TRBV30 and TRBJ1-4; D unresolved. Germline loops: CDR1 GTSNPN, CDR2 SVGIG (reference sequence). The CDR3 sequence is 13 residues long. Trimming took 2 bases from V and 7 from J, leaving 11 bases between them. CDR3 nucleotide sequence: TGTGCCTGGAGTTTAGGGAGCCTTGAAAAACTGTTTTTT. Translation gives CAWSLGSLEKLFF.

J is TRBJ1-1 and V is TRBV5-1, with D uncertain. The germline gives CDR1 SGHRS, CDR2 YFSETQ. This CDR3 is built from 14 residues. Trimming stripped 0 bases from V and 1 base from J, with 7 bases between. The DNA of the CDR3 is TGCGCCAGCAGCTTGGAGTCGGGGAACACTGAAGCTTTCTTT. It specifies CASSLESGNTEAFF.

This clone turned up a few times. The rearrangement links TRBV13 to TRBJ1-2; tentatively, D is TRBD1 (6 bases). The V gene lost 1 base and the J gene lost 8 bases, with 11 bases spanning the gap. CDR3 length equals 13 residues. Germline V gene sequence: CDR1 PRHDT, CDR2 FYEKMQ (reference sequence). The CDR3 sequence: CASSLDRAPGYTF. CDR3 in DNA: TGTGCCAGCAGCTTAGACAGGGCACCCGGCTACACCTTC.

The chain is built from TRBV5-1 and TRBJ1-6; D is possibly TRBD1 (6 bases). There are 17 residues in the CDR3. Germline loops: CDR1 SGHRS, CDR2 YFSETQ. Trimming cost V 0 bases and J 7 bases, with 17 bases left between them. The CDR3 coding sequence is TGCGCCAGCAGCTTGGGAGATTCGGCAGGGGACAATTCACCCCTCCACTTT. It encodes CASSLGDSAGDNSPLHF.

This chain connects TRBV6-5 to TRBJ2-7; D not resolved. Trimming stripped 2 bases from V and 7 bases from J, with 6 bases between. This CDR3 comprises 11 residues. Germline assignment: CDR1 MNHEY and CDR2 SVGAGI. The CDR3 nucleotides are TGTGCCAGCAGTTACCGTGAGGAGCAGTACTTC. Protein sequence: CASSYREEQYF.

Comments on this clone: The same CDR3 also results from other DNA sequences found in this sample. The chain joins TRBV27 to TRBJ1-5; TRBD1 might be the D (5 bases). CDR1 and CDR2 from the germline V gene are MNHEY and SMNVEV (reference sequence). The CDR3 is made up of 12 amino acids. V was cut by 6 bases and J by 6 bases, with 9 bases left in between. CDR3 DNA: TGTGCCAGCAGCCTGGGGGGTCAGCCCCAGCATTTT. Amino acid sequence: CASSLGGQPQHF.

A few counts support this clone. The chain combines TRBV5-6 with TRBJ2-5; 8 nucleotides agree with TRBD1. The J call may be mistaken, given a closer DNA end match to TRBJ2-7. Germline CDR1 reads SGHDT; CDR2 reads YYEEEE. The CDR3 consists of 16 residues. The CDR3 nucleotides are TGTGCCAGCAGCTTGAACCCCTGGACAGGGACCTACGAGCAGTACTTC. Protein sequence: CASSLNPWTGTYEQYF.

The rearrangement uses TRBV19 and TRBJ1-4, with 9 bases fitting TRBD1. The CDR3 is 14 residues long. V was clipped by 6 bases and J by 7 bases; unmatched bases: 6. The germline V gene encodes CDR1 LNHDA and CDR2 SQIVND (reference sequence). The chain's CDR3 is CASRKTGGGEKLFF. CDR3 sequence (DNA): TGTGCCAGTAGGAAAACAGGGGGCGGTGAAAAACTGTTTTTT.

The chain is built from TRBV10-2 and TRBJ2-5; D remains unclear. V was shortened by 4 bases and J by 1 base, with 10 bases between the two germline ends. Germline V CDR1 and CDR2: WSHSY, SAAADI. The CDR3 contains 14 residues. The CDR3 DNA is TGCGCCAGCAGTGCCCCCGTAGCCCAAGAGACCCAGTACTTC. Its translation is CASSAPVAQETQYF.

V is TRBV27 and J is TRBJ2-5; no clear D. This CDR3 comprises 16 residues. The germline CDR1 and CDR2 sequences are MNHEY and SMNVEV (reference sequence). Trimming removed 2 bases from V and 1 base from J, with 14 bases in between. The CDR3 loop is CASSLLSDNTQETQYF. Here the CDR3 DNA reads TGTGCCAGCAGTTTACTGTCAGACAACACCCAAGAGACCCAGTACTTC.

V and J are TRBV27 and TRBJ2-2; no clear D gene. Trimming stripped 5 bases from V and 4 bases from J, with 8 bases between. The CDR3 contains 13 residues. Germline V gene sequence: CDR1 MNHEY, CDR2 SMNVEV (reference sequence). CDR3 bases: TGTGCCAGCAGTCTGGCAGTCACCGGGGAGCTGTTTTTT. This codes for CASSLAVTGELFF.

This clone was detected a few times. The chain has TRBV6-6 and TRBJ2-3, with TRBD2 matching over 8 bases. CDR3 length: 16 residues. CDR1 MNHNY and CDR2 SVGAGI come from the germline V gene (reference sequence). V lost 9 bases, J lost 3 bases, and 14 bases stayed unmatched. The CDR3 protein is CASLASGSFVTDTQYF. The CDR3 DNA reads TGTGCCAGTCTGGCCAGCGGGAGTTTCGTAACAGATACGCAGTATTTT.

The chain employs TRBV5-8 and TRBJ1-5; D might be TRBD1 (6 bases). CDR1 and CDR2 (germline): SGHTS, YDEGEE. V was clipped by 0 bases and J by 7 bases, with 14 bases between them. The CDR3 has 15 residues. The CDR3 protein is CASSLGQVSFQPQHF. Here the CDR3 DNA reads TGTGCCAGCAGCTTGGGACAGGTTTCATTCCAGCCCCAGCATTTT.

This clone was picked up a small number of times. This chain links TRBV10-1 with TRBJ2-3; D possibly corresponds to TRBD2 (6 bases). The V and J ends lost 4 bases and 1 base respectively, with 9 bases between them. The length of the CDR3 is 14 residues. Germline V gene sequence: CDR1 WNHNN, CDR2 SYGVQD (reference sequence). DNA of the CDR3: TGCGCCAGCAGTGGTAGCGGACGCACAGATACGCAGTATTTT. Residues: CASSGSGRTDTQYF.

This clone appeared a single time. The chain carries TRBV2 and TRBJ2-7; D is undetermined. Trimming cost V 5 bases and J 0 bases, with 5 bases left between them. Germline V gene data show CDR1 as SNHLY and CDR2 as FYNNEI. The CDR3 has 12 amino acids. The CDR3 loop reads CASSSDSYEQYF. CDR3 nucleotides: TGTGCCAGCAGTAGCGACTCCTACGAGCAGTACTTC.

The chain has TRBV7-8 and TRBJ2-7; 10 nucleotides line up with TRBD1. Germline CDR1 and CDR2: SGHVS and FQNEAQ. CDR3 length: 15 amino acids. V lost 3 bases and J lost 0; bases outside the gene matches: 2. Here the CDR3 reads CASSFGTGVSYEQYF. The CDR3 DNA follows: TGTGCCAGCAGCTTCGGGACAGGGGTCTCCTACGAGCAGTACTTC.

This clone was seen a handful of times. V is TRBV5-6 and J is TRBJ2-2; no reliable D call. V shed 2 bases and J shed 7 bases, with 6 bases lying between them. The CDR3 runs to 12 residues. CDR1 is SGHDT and CDR2 is YYEEEE in the germline V gene. CDR3 protein: CASSLIFGELFF. CDR3 nucleotides: TGTGCCAGCAGCTTAATCTTCGGGGAGCTGTTTTTT. The full variable domain, in which reference TRBV5-6 and TRBJ2-2 provide the parts outside the CDR3, is DAGVTQSPTHLIKTRGQQVTLRCSPKSGHDTVSWYQQALGQGPQFIFQYYEEEERQRGNFPDRFSGHQFPNYSSELNVNALLLGDSALYLCASSLIFGELFFGEGSRLTVL.

V and J are TRBV5-4 and TRBJ1-2; perhaps TRBD1 as D (6 bases). Germline values: CDR1 SGHNT, CDR2 YYREEE (reference sequence). V was shortened by 7 bases and J by 7 bases, with 23 bases between the two germline ends. CDR3 size: 15 residues. The CDR3 region has the DNA TGTGCCAGCGGAATACAGGGCCTTGAAGGGAGTGGCTACACCTTC. Translating gives CASGIQGLEGSGYTF. Looking up the rest from reference TRBV5-4 and TRBJ1-2 gives the full variable domain: ETGVTQSPTHLIKTRGQQVTLRCSSQSGHNTVSWYQQALGQGPQFIFQYYREEENGRGNFPPRFSGLQFPNYSSELNVNALELDDSALYLCASGIQGLEGSGYTFGSGTRLTVV.

V and J are TRBV5-5 and TRBJ1-5; the D is unclear. Trimming shortened V by 0 bases and J by 4 bases, and 11 bases separated the two germline ends. The CDR3 is made up of 15 amino acids. Germline lookup yields CDR1 SGHKS and CDR2 YYEKEE (reference sequence). The CDR3: CASSLVSVGNQPQHF. The DNA for the CDR3 is TGTGCCAGCAGCTTGGTATCGGTCGGGAATCAGCCCCAGCATTTT.

The chain has TRBV4-1 and TRBJ1-5, with D uncertain. CDR3 size: 14 residues. V lost 2 bases and J 7 bases, leaving 12 bases between the germline ends. In germline, CDR1 is MGHRA, CDR2 YSYEKL. CDR3 nucleotide sequence: TGCGCCAGCAGCCAACCCTCCCAGAACCAGCCCCAGCATTTT. This sequence encodes CASSQPSQNQPQHF.

The CDR3 here is CASSRTTLTEAFF. The DNA for the CDR3 is TGTGCCAGTAGTAGGACTACCCTCACTGAAGCTTTCTTT. This chain links TRBV19 with TRBJ1-1, with D unclear. The germline gives CDR1 LNHDA, CDR2 SQIVND (reference sequence). The CDR3 totals 13 residues. The ends were cut back, 4 bases at V and 4 bases at J, with 10 bases in the middle.